Presented here are 8 T cell receptor beta chains from one specimen sequenced in a study of beta chain features in type 1 diabetes. Of the isolated RNA, all was reverse transcribed, and so the sequenced material was expressed TCRB transcripts. Here immunoSEQ multiplex PCR was the method, and the copy in TCRdb shows in-frame clones only, minus some. The sample holds about 350,000 clones, about 18% seen once. The sample was naive CD4+ T cells from blood. Receptors were obtained from a woman between 18 and 30 years old in good health.

The J gene is TRBJ2-2, the V gene TRBV9; 8 nucleotides line up with TRBD1. Germline V gene sequence: CDR1 SGDLS, CDR2 YYNGEE. J lost 2 bases, V lost 3 bases, and 9 bases had no gene match. The CDR3 runs 17 residues. The CDR3 is CASSASRQGTNTGELFF. CDR3 nucleotide sequence: TGTGCCAGCAGCGCATCAAGACAGGGGACAAACACCGGGGAGCTGTTTTTT.

As DNA, the CDR3 is TGTGCCTGGAGTCAGCAGAGCGGTGGCGAGCAGTTCTTC. Protein: CAWSQQSGGEQFF. The chain joins TRBV30 to TRBJ2-1; weak D call: TRBD2 (5 bases). This CDR3 is 13 amino acids long. Per the germline V gene, CDR1 is GTSNPN and CDR2 is SVGIG (reference sequence). V shed 2 bases and J shed 10 bases, with 15 bases lying between them.

This chain connects TRBV9 to TRBJ2-6, with a tentative D call TRBD2 (6 bases). The CDR3 runs to 15 residues. Per the germline V gene, CDR1 is SGDLS and CDR2 is YYNGEE. The CDR3 DNA sequence: TGTGCTTCTGGACGGGGGAACTCTGGGGCCAACGTCCTGACTTTC. Encoded protein: CASGRGNSGANVLTF.

The chain uses TRBV19 and TRBJ1-5, with a weak D call TRBD1 (6 bases). V gave up 6 bases and J gave up 7 bases, with 13 bases separating them. This CDR3 has 13 amino acids. The germline V gene encodes CDR1 LNHDA and CDR2 SQIVND (reference sequence). The CDR3 nucleotides read TGTGCCAGTAGCCAGGGGTTGAAGCAGCCCCAGCATTTT. Its translation is CASSQGLKQPQHF.

CDR3 loop: CASSPGVASDHNEQFF. The CDR3 DNA reads TGTGCCAGTAGTCCTGGGGTGGCTAGCGACCACAATGAGCAGTTCTTC. The V call is TRBV19, the J call TRBJ2-1; tentative D call: TRBD2 (6 bases). The germline V and J ends were trimmed by 5 bases and 5 bases, with 19 bases remaining between them. Per germline, CDR1 LNHDA and CDR2 SQIVND (reference sequence). CDR3 length equals 16 residues. The variable domain in full, with the rest retrieved from reference TRBV19 and TRBJ2-1, is DGGITQSPKYLFRKEGQNVTLSCEQNLNHDAMYWYRQDPGQGLRLIYYSQIVNDFQKGDIAEGYSVSREKKESFPLTVTSAQKNPTAFYLCASSPGVASDHNEQFFGPGTRLTVL.

This clone was recorded a few times. The CDR3 region is CATSREEGHEQYF. CDR3 nucleotides: TGTGCCACCAGCAGAGAGGAGGGCCACGAGCAGTACTTC. This chain connects TRBV15 to TRBJ2-7; TRBD2 might be the D (6 bases). Germline values: CDR1 LNHNV, CDR2 YYDKDF (reference sequence). The CDR3 loop spans 13 amino acids. Trimming stripped 0 bases from V and 5 bases from J, with 8 bases between.

This clone was seen more than once but under ten times. The chain links TRBV19 to TRBJ1-1; D gene unclear. The CDR3 contains 13 residues. Germline loops: CDR1 LNHDA, CDR2 SQIVND (reference sequence). Trimming pared 10 bases from V and 5 bases from J, leaving 17 bases between. CDR3: CATRGGEGTEAFF. DNA of the CDR3: TGTGCCACCCGGGGTGGGGAAGGGACTGAAGCTTTCTTT.

This clone was seen only a few times. This chain joins TRBV27 and TRBJ2-1; unclear D gene. The length of the CDR3 is 13 residues. Germline V gene lookup returns CDR1 MNHEY and CDR2 SMNVEV (reference sequence). V lost 9 bases and J 0 bases, leaving 9 bases between the germline ends. CDR3 amino acids: CASQPGSYNEQFF. As DNA, the CDR3 is TGTGCCAGTCAGCCAGGCTCCTACAATGAGCAGTTCTTC.